This T cell receptor beta chain was sequenced in a study of cytomegalovirus exposure and HLA in healthy donors. The CDR3 is made up of 14 amino acids. V was pared by 6 bases and J by 2 bases, with 5 bases of the junction left unmatched. Per the germline V gene, CDR1 is MNHEY and CDR2 is SMNVEV (reference sequence). About this clone: Antigen: not known.

Generated by immunoSEQ multiplex PCR, the TCRdb table keeps only in-frame clones and is missing some. The table lists approximately 70,000 clones, over 90% of them singletons. The study's findings and limits: Most TCRs appeared rarely, but some public TCRs recurred in many donors. The classifier, whose performance was assessed in both the original and validation cohorts, reportedly diagnosed cytomegalovirus status with high specificity and sensitivity.

The clonotype was recovered from a woman aged 18-29 years in good health and CMV-seropositive. V usage is TRBV27 and J usage is TRBJ2-7, with 9 bases aligning to TRBD1. Source material: PBMCs. CDR3 nucleotide sequence: TGTGCCAGCAGGGAGGACAGGGGCACCTACGAGCAGTACTTC. Its translation: CASREDRGTYEQYF.